This T cell receptor (beta chain) was identified in a study of T cells of healthy individuals. This clonotype was seen at least ten times. One entry per CDR3 protein, called by TCRdb with MiXCR from the 5' RACE reads. The repertoire consists of around 100,000 distinct CDR3 sequences, with roughly 18% occurring once and the leading ten covering 6.2%. This CDR3 comprises 13 residues. CDR1 SQVTM and CDR2 ANQGSEA come from the germline V gene. Between the trimmed V and J ends, which lost 3 bases and 0 bases, there was a span of 7 bases. The sequence derives from a human donor in good health. The chain combines TRBV29-1 with TRBJ2-3; D may match TRBD1 or TRBD2 (5 bases each). The CDR3 region has the DNA TGCAGCGTTGAGGGGGAGAGCACAGATACGCAGTATTTT. Translation gives CSVEGESTDTQYF.